Each of the 21 T cell receptor beta chains below was sequenced from the same sample in a study of blood T cell repertoires in COVID-19. The repertoire was sequenced with immunoSEQ multiplex PCR; TCRdb's copy has only in-frame clones and lacks some. The sample has 440,000 or so clones, over 75% seen once. The sample was peripheral blood. These receptors came from a woman aged 40-49 years with COVID-19, enrolled during active disease.

This chain links TRBV27 with TRBJ2-1; 10 bases agree with TRBD2. Per the germline V gene, CDR1 is MNHEY and CDR2 is SMNVEV (reference sequence). The V segment lost 2 bases and the J segment 4 bases; nucleotides outside the gene matches: 8. This CDR3 comprises 17 residues. The DNA for the CDR3 is TGTGCCAGCAGTTTAAACGCACTAGCGGGAAGATACAATGAGCAGTTCTTC. Amino acids: CASSLNALAGRYNEQFF.

This clone has just a few counts. This chain joins TRBV7-9 and TRBJ1-1; possibly TRBD1 for D (6 bases). The CDR3 covers 14 residues. V lost 3 bases to trimming and J lost 5 bases, with 13 bases between them. Germline CDR1 reads SEHNR; CDR2 reads FQNEAQ (reference sequence). The chain's CDR3 is CASSFRQAGTEAFF. The CDR3, as DNA: TGTGCCAGCAGCTTTCGACAGGCTGGAACTGAAGCTTTCTTT.

The chain carries TRBV19 and TRBJ1-4; TRBD1 might be the D (6 bases). The CDR3 length is 13 residues. Trimming removed 5 bases from V and 8 bases from J, with 12 bases in between. CDR1 is LNHDA and CDR2 is SQIVND in the germline V gene (reference sequence). The chain's CDR3 is CASSRSQGEKLFF. The CDR3 DNA reads as TGTGCCAGTAGTCGGAGTCAGGGGGAAAAACTGTTTTTT. Complete variable domain (other parts from reference TRBV19 and TRBJ1-4): DGGITQSPKYLFRKEGQNVTLSCEQNLNHDAMYWYRQDPGQGLRLIYYSQIVNDFQKGDIAEGYSVSREKKESFPLTVTSAQKNPTAFYLCASSRSQGEKLFFGSGTQLSVL.

This chain links TRBV3-1 (or the pseudogene TRBV3-2) with TRBJ1-1; D gene uncertain. Germline V gene lookup returns CDR1 LGHDT and CDR2 YNNKEL (reference sequence). The CDR3 is made up of 14 amino acids. V dropped 4 bases and J dropped 4 bases, with 13 bases sitting between them. The CDR3 is CASSRTQASTEAFF. CDR3 coding DNA: TGTGCCAGCAGCCGCACTCAGGCGAGCACTGAAGCTTTCTTT.

In DNA form, the CDR3 reads TGTGCCAGCAGTTACTCGACAGGGGGAGGCTACACCTTC. Its protein is CASSYSTGGGYTF. V and J are TRBV6-5 and TRBJ1-2, with 9 bases lining up with TRBD1. The CDR3 spans 13 residues. V was clipped by 0 bases and J by 8 bases; unmatched bases: 1. Germline CDR1 reads MNHEY; CDR2 reads SVGAGI.

The rearrangement links TRBV7-2 to TRBJ1-1; 9 bases are shared with TRBD1. The V segment lost 4 bases and the J segment 8 bases; nucleotides outside the gene matches: 5. The V gene's germline CDR1 is SGHTA and CDR2 FQGNSA. The CDR3 length is 13 residues. CDR3 DNA sequence: TGTGCCAGCAGCTACAGACAGGGGGTGGAAGCTTTCTTT. Its protein product is CASSYRQGVEAFF. The entire variable domain, with the rest obtained from reference TRBV7-2 and TRBJ1-1, is as follows: GAGVSQSPSNKVTEKGKDVELRCDPISGHTALYWYRQSLGQGLEFLIYFQGNSAPDKSGLPSDRFSAERTGGSVSTLTIQRTQQEDSAVYLCASSYRQGVEAFFGQGTRLTVV.

The chain's CDR3 is CASSTGQGSGANVLTF. CDR3 in DNA: TGTGCCAGCAGCACCGGACAGGGGAGCGGGGCCAACGTCCTGACTTTC. V and J are TRBV6-4 and TRBJ2-6, with 9 bases that match TRBD1. With 6 bases clipped from V and 4 bases from J, the junction kept 7 bases outside the gene matches. From germline, CDR1 is MRHNA and CDR2 SNTAGT. The CDR3 is 16 amino acids.

The chain recombines TRBV18 with TRBJ2-3, with 9 bases matching TRBD1. The CDR3 has 14 residues. The V gene's germline CDR1 is KGHSH and CDR2 LQKENI. Trimming took 6 bases from V and 2 from J; bases not matched to a gene: 3. The CDR3 protein is CASSRDRDTDTQYF. CDR3 DNA sequence: TGTGCCAGCTCTAGGGACAGGGACACAGATACGCAGTATTTT.

The chain is built from TRBV11-3 and TRBJ2-3; a weak D match, TRBD1 (6 bases). This CDR3 spans 14 amino acids. Germline CDR1 and CDR2: SGHNT and YENEEA. With 1 base removed from V and 4 bases from J, the gap between germline ends came to 9 bases. The CDR3 loop is CASSLGPGADTQYF. Written as DNA, the CDR3 is TGTGCCAGCAGCTTAGGGCCAGGGGCAGATACGCAGTATTTT.

This clone has a handful of counts. CDR3 sequence: CASSQGEVRGRNEQYF. DNA of the CDR3: TGTGCCAGCAGCCAAGGAGAGGTCAGGGGCCGTAACGAGCAGTACTTC. J is TRBJ2-7 and V is TRBV14; tentatively, D is TRBD1 (6 bases). This CDR3 is built from 16 residues. Trimming removed 1 base from V and 5 bases from J, with 18 bases in between. Germline values: CDR1 SGHDN, CDR2 FVKESK.

This chain connects TRBV29-1 to TRBJ2-6; 11 positions agree with TRBD2. This CDR3 comprises 18 residues. Germline CDR1 SQVTM, CDR2 ANQGSEA. V shed 4 bases and J 0 bases; nucleotides not matched to a gene: 8. Here the CDR3 DNA reads TGCAGCGTTGTCAAGATAGCGGGGGGGCCCTCTGGGGCCAACGTCCTGACTTTC. It translates to CSVVKIAGGPSGANVLTF.

The rearrangement joins TRBV4-3 to TRBJ1-1; D possibly corresponds to TRBD1 (5 bases). With 0 bases removed from V and 5 bases from J, the gap between germline ends came to 25 bases. The CDR3 runs to 19 residues. Per the germline V gene, CDR1 is LGHNA and CDR2 is YSLEER. CDR3 coding DNA: TGCGCCAGCAGCCAAGATGGCAAGGGGTCAGGTTTTGCGGGGACTGAAGCTTTCTTT. Translation: CASSQDGKGSGFAGTEAFF.

The CDR3 here is CASSRTASYEQYF. Here the CDR3 DNA reads TGTGCCAGTTCCAGGACAGCCTCCTACGAGCAGTACTTC. V is TRBV19 and J is TRBJ2-7; possible D gene TRBD1, 6 bases. This CDR3 has 13 residues. The germline CDR1 and CDR2 sequences are LNHDA and SQIVND (reference sequence). Trimming cost V 8 bases and J 0 bases, with 11 bases left between them.

This clone appeared once. V usage is TRBV28 and J usage is TRBJ1-2, with a weak D call TRBD1 (5 bases). Trimming left V 7 bases short and J 3 bases short, with 15 bases between. The CDR3 runs to 14 residues. The germline CDR1 and CDR2 sequences are MDHEN and SYDVKM. The CDR3 spells CASKEPGLYYGYTF. The CDR3 bases are TGTGCCAGCAAAGAACCAGGGCTCTACTATGGCTACACCTTC.

CDR3 in amino acids: CASSFWIAGESGELFF. In DNA form, the CDR3 reads TGTGCCAGCAGTTTCTGGATAGCGGGAGAGTCCGGGGAGCTGTTTTTT. The J gene is TRBJ2-2, the V gene TRBV28; the match to TRBD2 covers 9 bases. Germline V gene lookup returns CDR1 MDHEN and CDR2 SYDVKM. With V trimmed by 3 bases and J by 6 bases, 8 bases remained unmatched. The CDR3 is made up of 16 amino acids.

This chain joins TRBV6-2 or TRBV6-3 and TRBJ1-4; 7 bases fit TRBD1. Germline CDR1 is MNHEY and CDR2 is SVGEGT. Trimming took 2 bases from V and 6 from J; bases not matched to a gene: 3. The CDR3 totals 14 residues. CDR3 residues: CASSYRGPYEKLFF. The CDR3 DNA reads as TGTGCCAGCAGTTACAGGGGGCCGTATGAAAAACTGTTTTTT.

This clone appeared a few times. The chain combines TRBV27 with TRBJ1-3, with 7 positions matching TRBD1. This CDR3 spans 16 amino acids. Germline V gene sequence: CDR1 MNHEY, CDR2 SMNVEV (reference sequence). Unmatched junction bases numbered 10, after V lost 8 bases and J lost 0 bases. The CDR3 sequence is CASGGTATGSGNTIYF. CDR3 in DNA: TGTGCCAGCGGGGGGACAGCAACCGGCTCTGGAAACACCATATATTTT.

The V call is TRBV4-1, the J call TRBJ1-5; 7 nucleotides agree with TRBD1. Germline V gene lookup returns CDR1 MGHRA and CDR2 YSYEKL. The CDR3 is made up of 16 amino acids. J gave up 0 bases and V 6 bases, and 8 bases lay outside the gene matches. The CDR3 loop reads CASSQIGTDSNQPQHF. CDR3 DNA: TGCGCCAGCAGTCAAATCGGGACAGATAGCAATCAGCCCCAGCATTTT.

The chain has TRBV28 and TRBJ1-2, with 11 bases identical to TRBD1. Germline lookup yields CDR1 MDHEN and CDR2 SYDVKM. Unmatched junction bases numbered 9, after V lost 7 bases and J lost 8 bases. The CDR3 consists of 14 residues. This CDR3 is CASIPGQGAQGYTF. Here the CDR3 DNA reads TGTGCCAGCATTCCCGGACAGGGGGCGCAAGGCTACACCTTC.

The V gene is TRBV18, the J gene TRBJ1-1; 7 positions agree with TRBD1. With 6 bases clipped from V and 0 bases from J, the junction kept 10 bases outside the gene matches. The germline gives CDR1 KGHSH, CDR2 LQKENI. This CDR3 spans 16 amino acids. CDR3 in amino acids: CASSKRDSSMNTEAFF. The DNA of the CDR3 is TGTGCCAGCTCGAAACGGGACAGTTCCATGAACACTGAAGCTTTCTTT.

This clone was observed a few times. V is TRBV19 and J is TRBJ2-3; TRBD2 aligns across 7 bases. CDR1 is LNHDA and CDR2 is SQIVND in the germline V gene (reference sequence). Trimming cost V 3 bases and J 0 bases; bases outside gene matches: 6. This CDR3 contains 16 residues. CDR3 nucleotide sequence: TGTGCCAGTAGTATGCGGGGGAGACTTAGCACAGATACGCAGTATTTT. Translation gives CASSMRGRLSTDTQYF.